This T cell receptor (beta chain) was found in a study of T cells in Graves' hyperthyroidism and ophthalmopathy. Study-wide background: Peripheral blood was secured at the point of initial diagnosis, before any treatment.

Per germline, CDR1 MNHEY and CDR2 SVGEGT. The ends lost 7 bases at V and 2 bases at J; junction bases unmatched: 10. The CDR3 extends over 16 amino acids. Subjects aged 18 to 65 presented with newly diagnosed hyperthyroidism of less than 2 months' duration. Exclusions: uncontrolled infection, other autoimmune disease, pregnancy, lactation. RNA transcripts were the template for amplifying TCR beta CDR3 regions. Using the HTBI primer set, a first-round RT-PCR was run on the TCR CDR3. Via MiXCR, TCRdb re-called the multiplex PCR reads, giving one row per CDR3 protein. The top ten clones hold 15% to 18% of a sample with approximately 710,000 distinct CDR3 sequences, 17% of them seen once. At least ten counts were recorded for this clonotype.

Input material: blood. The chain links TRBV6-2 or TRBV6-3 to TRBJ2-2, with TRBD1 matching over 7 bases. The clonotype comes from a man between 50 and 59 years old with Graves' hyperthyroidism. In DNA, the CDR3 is TGTGCCAGCACCAAAAATGGACAGGTTAACACCGGGGAGCTGTTTTTT. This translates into CASTKNGQVNTGELFF.